The 30 T cell receptor beta chains listed next were all sequenced from one sample in a study of cytomegalovirus exposure and HLA in healthy donors. Primers for the PCR totalled 60 Vbeta and 13 Jbeta. TCRdb's copy holds only in-frame clones and misses some; the assay was immunoSEQ multiplex PCR. This table holds 150,000 to 180,000 clones, approximately 80% found once. What was sequenced was PBMCs. These receptor sequences come from a man under 40 in good health and CMV-seropositive.

This clone was found once. The chain links TRBV28 to TRBJ2-5, with a tentative D call TRBD1 (5 bases). Per germline, CDR1 MDHEN and CDR2 SYDVKM. The V gene lost 2 bases and the J gene lost 5 bases, with 15 bases spanning the gap. The CDR3 sequence is 15 residues long. For the CDR3, the DNA is TGTGCCAGCAGTTTAGAGAGGTCAGGGTTGGAGACCCAGTACTTC. This gives the protein CASSLERSGLETQYF.

This clone occurred a few times. Sequence at one end of the junction differs from germline and may be a read error. The chain is built from TRBV7-9 and TRBJ2-1; D gene unclear. The germline CDR1 and CDR2 sequences are SEHNR and FQNEAQ (reference sequence). There are 12 residues in the CDR3. The CDR3 DNA sequence: TGTTCCAGCAACCACCAGCGCCATGAGCAGTTCTTC. Amino acid sequence: CSSNHQRHEQFF. The variable domain in full, with the rest retrieved from reference TRBV7-9 and TRBJ2-1, is DTGVSQNPRHKITKRGQNVTFRCDPISEHNRLYWYRQTLGQGPEFLTYFQNEAQLEKSRLLSDRFSAERPKGSFSTLEIQRTEQGDSAMYLCSSNHQRHEQFFGPGTRLTVL.

DNA of the CDR3: TGCGCCAGCAGCCAAGATGGACGGGAGGAAAACATTCAGTACTTC. Translated: CASSQDGREENIQYF. The chain recombines TRBV4-1 with TRBJ2-4; TRBD2 agrees at 7 bases. With V trimmed by 0 bases and J by 5 bases, 4 bases remained unmatched. The V gene's germline CDR1 is MGHRA and CDR2 YSYEKL. This CDR3 region has 15 residues.

The chain is built from TRBV19 and TRBJ2-3; 7 bases fit TRBD2. J was trimmed by 1 base and V by 4 bases; bases with no gene match: 17. This CDR3 is built from 19 residues. CDR1 is LNHDA and CDR2 is SQIVND in the germline V gene (reference sequence). CDR3: CASSRSWASGLTGTDTQYF. CDR3 in DNA: TGTGCCAGTAGTAGGTCCTGGGCTAGCGGACTTACTGGCACAGATACGCAGTATTTT.

This chain links TRBV7-3 with TRBJ1-1; 10 bases agree with TRBD1. The V and J ends lost 3 bases and 5 bases, in that order; junction bases with no gene match: 9. The CDR3 length is 16 residues. The germline CDR1 and CDR2 sequences are SGHTA and FQGTGA. In nucleotides, the CDR3 is TGTGCCAGCAGCTTTTCCGGGACAGGGGTGGATACTGAAGCTTTCTTT. This gives the protein CASSFSGTGVDTEAFF.

J is TRBJ2-1 and V is TRBV5-6; the D gene is possibly TRBD2 (6 bases). CDR3 size: 13 residues. Trimming shortened V by 0 bases and J by 8 bases, and 9 bases separated the two germline ends. The germline gives CDR1 SGHDT, CDR2 YYEEEE. CDR3 coding DNA: TGTGCCAGCAGCTTGGGGGGGGTGCATGAGCAGTTCTTC. It is translated as CASSLGGVHEQFF.

In DNA, the CDR3 is TGTGCCACCAGCGTAGGGGGACAGGGAATTACGTGGCAGTACTTC. Its translation is CATSVGGQGITWQYF. The chain combines TRBV15 with TRBJ2-5, with 9 bases fitting TRBD1. Looked up from germline, CDR1 is LNHNV and CDR2 is YYDKDF (reference sequence). V shed 5 bases, J shed 11 bases, and the junction held 15 bases outside the gene matches. This CDR3 comprises 15 residues.

This clone occurred once. The V and J genes are TRBV2 and TRBJ2-7; D perhaps matches TRBD1 (5 bases). The CDR3 consists of 13 residues. Between the trimmed V and J ends, which lost 7 bases and 3 bases, there was a span of 13 bases. Looked up from germline, CDR1 is SNHLY and CDR2 is FYNNEI. The DNA of the CDR3 is TGTGCCAGCAAGCAGGGCGTGATCTACGAGCAGTACTTC. Its protein product is CASKQGVIYEQYF.

V is TRBV27 and J is TRBJ2-5; 10 positions match TRBD1. Losses at the gene ends were 4 bases for V and 4 bases for J; bases not matched to a gene: 3. There are 14 residues in the CDR3. CDR1 is MNHEY, CDR2 SMNVEV, per germline (reference sequence). The CDR3 region is CASSSDRGRETQYF. CDR3 in DNA: TGTGCCAGCAGTTCCGACAGGGGGCGAGAGACCCAGTACTTC.

The chain has TRBV28 and TRBJ2-7; weak D call: TRBD1 (5 bases). Per germline, CDR1 MDHEN and CDR2 SYDVKM. V was clipped by 7 bases and J by 4 bases, with 14 bases between them. The CDR3 runs 13 residues. Here the CDR3 reads CASKFGHLYEQYF. DNA for the CDR3: TGTGCCAGCAAGTTCGGACACCTGTACGAGCAGTACTTC. The full variable domain, completed using reference TRBV28 and TRBJ2-7, is DVKVTQSSRYLVKRTGEKVFLECVQDMDHENMFWYRQDPGLGLRLIYFSYDVKMKEKGDIPEGYSVSREKKERFSLILESASTNQTSMYLCASKFGHLYEQYFGPGTRLTVT.

The chain is built from TRBV9 and TRBJ2-1; 7 nucleotides align to TRBD1. Looked up from germline, CDR1 is SGDLS and CDR2 is YYNGEE. The CDR3 is made up of 15 amino acids. The V segment lost 0 bases and the J segment 4 bases; nucleotides outside the gene matches: 4. CDR3 coding DNA: TGTGCCAGCAGCGTAGGGGACAGTCGATACAATGAGCAGTTCTTC. Protein sequence: CASSVGDSRYNEQFF.

V is TRBV1 and J is TRBJ1-5; TRBD1, the table's D call, was not compared with the DNA. TRBV1 is classified as a pseudogene. CDR3 length equals 16 residues. CDR3 in amino acids: CTSRRKYPQVHQPQHF. For the CDR3, the DNA is TGCACCAGCAGACGAAAATACCCTCAGGTACATCAGCCCCAGCATTTT.

This chain joins TRBV6-5 and TRBJ2-7, with a tentative D call TRBD1 (6 bases). CDR1 and CDR2 from the germline V gene are MNHEY and SVGAGI. Trimming left V 4 bases short and J 7 bases short, with 14 bases between. The CDR3 covers 13 residues. DNA of the CDR3: TGTGCCAGCAGTTGGACAGACCGTACGGAGCAGTACTTC. Its translation: CASSWTDRTEQYF.

The J gene is TRBJ2-1, the V gene TRBV7-2; D is unresolved. CDR3 size: 15 residues. V dropped 7 bases and J dropped 2 bases, with 15 bases sitting between them. Per the germline V gene, CDR1 is SGHTA and CDR2 is FQGNSA. The chain's CDR3 is CASNNALPTYNEQFF. CDR3 nucleotides: TGTGCCAGCAACAATGCCCTCCCCACCTACAATGAGCAGTTCTTC. Complete variable domain (other parts from reference TRBV7-2 and TRBJ2-1): GAGVSQSPSNKVTEKGKDVELRCDPISGHTALYWYRQSLGQGLEFLIYFQGNSAPDKSGLPSDRFSAERTGGSVSTLTIQRTQQEDSAVYLCASNNALPTYNEQFFGPGTRLTVL.

This CDR3 is CAWSVRGRGGNQPQHF. The CDR3 DNA sequence: TGTGCCTGGAGTGTACGGGGCAGGGGAGGCAATCAGCCCCAGCATTTT. The V call is TRBV30, the J call TRBJ1-5; possible D gene TRBD1, 6 bases. The germline V and J ends were trimmed by 0 bases and 2 bases, with 14 bases remaining between them. Germline V gene sequence: CDR1 GTSNPN, CDR2 SVGIG (reference sequence). The CDR3 length is 16 residues.

The J gene is TRBJ2-3, the V gene TRBV29-1; 9 nucleotides align to TRBD2. The CDR3 extends over 15 amino acids. Germline lookup yields CDR1 SQVTM and CDR2 ANQGSEA. V dropped 4 bases and J dropped 6; count of bases not matched to a gene: 11. The CDR3 spells CSVVRVAGVSDTQYF. The CDR3 nucleotides read TGCAGCGTTGTACGAGTAGCGGGAGTTTCGGATACGCAGTATTTT.

This clone was detected only once. The V gene is TRBV7-9, the J gene TRBJ2-7, with D unresolved. The germline CDR1 and CDR2 sequences are SEHNR and FQNEAQ (reference sequence). The CDR3 length is 13 residues. V was shortened by 5 bases and J by 0 bases, with 8 bases between the two germline ends. The CDR3 is CASSPPSSYEQYF. The CDR3 region has the DNA TGTGCCAGCAGCCCCCCGTCCTCCTACGAGCAGTACTTC.

This clone was observed once. The chain combines TRBV4-2 with TRBJ2-7, with D maybe TRBD1 (6 bases). Germline loops: CDR1 LGHNA, CDR2 YNFKEQ. V lost 1 base and J lost 4, with 11 bases in between. The CDR3 sequence is 14 residues long. In DNA form, the CDR3 reads TGTGCCAGCAGCCAAGCCCAGGGGTCGTACGAGCAGTACTTC. It encodes CASSQAQGSYEQYF.

This chain connects TRBV27 to TRBJ1-2; 11 bases line up with TRBD1. This CDR3 region has 15 residues. Germline V CDR1 and CDR2: MNHEY, SMNVEV (reference sequence). V was pared by 6 bases and J by 6 bases, with 9 bases of the junction left unmatched. CDR3 sequence reads: CASRTGTGGRNGYTF. In DNA form, the CDR3 reads TGTGCCAGCAGAACCGGGACAGGGGGGAGAAATGGCTACACCTTC.

This CDR3 is CASSPNGGETQYF. Here the CDR3 DNA reads TGTGCCAGCAGCCCCAACGGGGGAGAGACCCAGTACTTC. The chain recombines TRBV11-2 with TRBJ2-5, with D perhaps matching TRBD2 (6 bases). CDR1 SGHAT and CDR2 FQNNGV come from the germline V gene. Deletions cut 5 bases from V and 4 bases from J, with 11 bases between. The CDR3 loop spans 13 amino acids.

V and J are TRBV2 and TRBJ2-1; tentatively, D is TRBD2 (5 bases). Germline CDR1 and CDR2: SNHLY and FYNNEI. V was cut by 1 base and J by 9 bases, with 16 bases left in between. The CDR3 loop spans 15 amino acids. CDR3 bases: TGTGCCAGCAGTGAAGGGCTAGCCCGAGGCCTTGAGCAGTTCTTC. Amino acids: CASSEGLARGLEQFF.

The chain couples TRBV27 to TRBJ2-2; TRBD2 might be the D (5 bases). This CDR3 has 14 residues. Germline lookup yields CDR1 MNHEY and CDR2 SMNVEV (reference sequence). Trimming took 3 bases from V and 5 from J, leaving 10 bases between them. The CDR3 protein is CASSFGVGTGELFF. The CDR3 DNA is TGTGCCAGCAGTTTCGGGGTAGGAACCGGGGAGCTGTTTTTT.

CDR3 in DNA: TGTGCCAGCAGCCAAGATATAGTTGTCTACGAGCAGTACTTC. This gives the protein CASSQDIVVYEQYF. This chain joins TRBV4-2 and TRBJ2-7; D uncertain. The germline CDR1 and CDR2 sequences are LGHNA and YNFKEQ. Between the trimmed V and J ends, which lost 0 bases and 3 bases, there was a span of 9 bases. The CDR3 has 14 residues.

V usage is TRBV4-2 and J usage is TRBJ1-1; D uncertain. V was cut by 6 bases and J by 0 bases, with 14 bases left in between. The CDR3 totals 15 residues. Germline V lookup: CDR1 LGHNA, CDR2 YNFKEQ. Written as DNA, the CDR3 is TGTGCCAGCAGTCGGGAGTTGGGTGTGAACACTGAAGCTTTCTTT. Translated, it gives CASSRELGVNTEAFF.

As concerns this clone: Other nucleotide sequences from this sample produce the same CDR3. The rearrangement links TRBV30 to TRBJ2-7, with TRBD1 as a possible D gene (6 bases). This CDR3 has 13 residues. V lost 3 bases, J lost 6 bases, and 15 bases lay in between. Germline lookup yields CDR1 GTSNPN and CDR2 SVGIG (reference sequence). The CDR3 loop reads CAWRAQGGSEQYF. The CDR3 nucleotides are TGTGCCTGGAGAGCCCAAGGGGGTAGCGAGCAGTACTTC. Looking up the rest from reference TRBV30 and TRBJ2-7 gives the full variable domain: SQTIHQWPATLVQPVGSPLSLECTVEGTSNPNLYWYRQAAGRGLQLLFYSVGIGQISSEVPQNLSASRPQDRQFILSSKKLLLSDSGFYLCAWRAQGGSEQYFGPGTRLTVT.

The chain uses TRBV9 and TRBJ2-7, with D tentatively TRBD1 (6 bases). Germline V gives CDR1 SGDLS, CDR2 YYNGEE. The ends were cut back, 0 bases at V and 0 bases at J, with 13 bases in the middle. The CDR3 contains 16 residues. CDR3 in DNA: TGTGCCAGCAGCGTAGATCCAGGGGCCAACTCCTACGAGCAGTACTTC. It yields the protein CASSVDPGANSYEQYF.

The chain links TRBV18 to TRBJ2-7; 9 nucleotides match TRBD2. The length of the CDR3 is 15 residues. Germline V CDR1 and CDR2: KGHSH, LQKENI. Trimming cost V 4 bases and J 2 bases; bases outside gene matches: 6. The CDR3 coding sequence is TGTGCCAGCTCACTGGGACTAGCTGAAACCTACGAGCAGTACTTC. Residues: CASSLGLAETYEQYF.

The chain is built from TRBV28 and TRBJ2-5; D uncertain. The DNA end favors TRBJ2-7, so the J call may be wrong. The CDR3 has 12 residues. Per germline, CDR1 MDHEN and CDR2 SYDVKM. The CDR3 loop reads CASSRVSYEQYF. DNA for the CDR3: TGTGCCAGCAGTAGAGTTTCCTACGAGCAGTACTTC.

The rearrangement links TRBV18 to TRBJ1-2, with D possibly matching TRBD1 (6 bases). The ends were cut back, 0 bases at V and 0 bases at J, with 11 bases in the middle. This CDR3 spans 16 amino acids. Germline CDR1 is KGHSH and CDR2 is LQKENI. As DNA, the CDR3 is TGTGCCAGCTCACCACCCTCTAGGACAGCTAACTATGGCTACACCTTC. This translates into CASSPPSRTANYGYTF.

The gene calls are TRBV20-1 and TRBJ2-7; D might be TRBD2 (6 bases). V was cut by 3 bases and J by 3 bases, with 6 bases left in between. There are 11 residues in the CDR3. CDR1 is DFQATT and CDR2 is SNEGSKA in the germline V gene (reference sequence). The CDR3 sequence: CSARGGYEQYF. In DNA form, the CDR3 reads TGCAGTGCTAGGGGGGGCTACGAGCAGTACTTC.